This T cell receptor beta chain is drawn from a study of shared clonotypes between healthy human individuals. Overall study context: CD4 naive and memory got three plates each, CD8 naive two, CD8 memory one.

Data came from immunoSEQ multiplex PCR; TCRdb stores just in-frame clones and leaves some out. The repertoire holds roughly 2,000,000 clones, with around 96% as singletons. Positive CCR7 selection of CD45RO-negative cells yielded the naive CD8 cells, and terminally differentiated effector memory CD45RA+ cells were excluded. The germline V and J ends were trimmed by 1 base and 8 bases, with 14 bases remaining between them. CDR1 SEHNR and CDR2 FQNEAQ come from the germline V gene (reference sequence). The CDR3 length is 14 residues. Notes on the study in general: Approximately 5% was the fraction of naive CD4 clonotypes found shared across several donors.

Worth noting for this clone: Its antigen remains unidentified.

The source is a young man in good health. V is TRBV7-9 and J is TRBJ1-1; D remains ambiguous. Material for sequencing was naive CD8+ T cells sorted from blood. For the CDR3, the DNA is TGTGCCAGCAGCTTAGTAGGTGGACCGGGCGAAGCTTTCTTT. It is translated as CASSLVGGPGEAFF.